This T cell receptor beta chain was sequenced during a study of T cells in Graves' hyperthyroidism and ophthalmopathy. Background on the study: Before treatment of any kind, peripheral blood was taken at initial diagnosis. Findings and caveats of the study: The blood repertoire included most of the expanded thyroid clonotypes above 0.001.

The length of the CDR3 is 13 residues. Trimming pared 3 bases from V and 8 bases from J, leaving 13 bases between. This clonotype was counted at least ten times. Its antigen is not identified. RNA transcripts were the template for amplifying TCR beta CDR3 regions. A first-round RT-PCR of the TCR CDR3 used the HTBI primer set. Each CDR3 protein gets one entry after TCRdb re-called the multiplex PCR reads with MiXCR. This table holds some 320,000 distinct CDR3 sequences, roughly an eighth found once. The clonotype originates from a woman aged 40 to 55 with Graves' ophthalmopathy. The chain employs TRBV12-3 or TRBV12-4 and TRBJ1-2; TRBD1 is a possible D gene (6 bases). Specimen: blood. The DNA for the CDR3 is TGTGCCAGCAGTTTCACAGGGCTTCGGGGCTACACCTTC. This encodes CASSFTGLRGYTF.